This TCR beta chain was documented in a study of blood T cell repertoires in COVID-19 (dated by TCRdb to about 2020). General notes on the study: The collaborator samples originated in the United States, Italy and Spain and spanned the acute and convalescent phases of COVID-19. The material from the prospective study consisted of cDNA or gDNA derived from T cells, B-cell-depleted T cells, or PBMCs. Deeply sampled blood TCRbeta repertoires from subjects exposed to, actively infected with, or recovered from COVID-19 were included in the dataset. A freely available public database, intended as a resource for researchers studying the immune response to SARS-CoV-2, is where the repertoires were released. The samples were drawn from two sources: the first 160 participants of the ongoing ImmuneRACE study, and 1,254 subjects contributed by 6 global collaborators. Sample metadata almost always included a de-identified subject ID, COVID-19 status, age in years and sex. Where available, HLA class I and class II types were obtained from metadata supplied by the sample provider rather than from assay-based typing. What the study reported, not specific to this receptor: The quantity of clinical and demographic metadata differed by source and by participant and was supplied without curation.

Each collaborating institution followed its own protocols to collect whole blood in K2EDTA tubes. For TCRbeta analysis, collaborators shipped samples as frozen whole blood, isolated PBMCs, or DNA extracted from either of those sample types. V loses 4 bases at its end and J loses 1 base; junction bases beyond the gene matches: 10. From the germline V gene, CDR1 is LGHNA and CDR2 is YSLEER. From the cysteine up to the phenylalanine, the CDR3 has a length of 18 residues. The kept DNA is CDR3 alone, 54 bases in frame from the first base. As to this clone: No antigen is known for it. No much larger clonotype is one base removed from it; base qualities were not supplied.

TCRbeta CDR3 regions were amplified from genomic DNA by means of the immunoSEQ Assay, a bias-controlled multiplex PCR. The original methods were these. The number of nucleated cells in each sample was estimated from the amplification of reference gene primers within the assay. To quantify the absolute abundance of each unique TCRbeta CDR3 rearrangement, sequence reads were collapsed and filtered. Productive Simpson clonality was computed per sample as the square root of Simpson's diversity index over productive rearrangements. TCRdb limited this immuneACCESS table to in-frame rearrangements with V and J called. A share of clones is missing; checked studies link under half to unresolved V genes, and the rest is unexplained. D and trimming were read from the DNA, whereas the V and J calls and clone size are those reported in that table. A total of approximately 110,000 clones appear in this sample, roughly 85% of them only once. The ten most abundant clones make up about 13% of the sample.

The clonotype originates from a human donor in a cohort sampled during active COVID-19. In this chain, TRBV4-3 is recombined with TRBJ2-1; the junction holds 10 bases that match TRBD2. The sample consisted of peripheral blood. The sequenced DNA is TGCGCCAGCAGCCCGGAGACTAGCGGGTGGCATTCCTACAATGAGCAGTTCTTC. Its amino acids are CASSPETSGWHSYNEQFF.